These T cell receptor beta chains were read from a single sample in a study of blood T cell repertoires in COVID-19. Clones were sequenced by immunoSEQ multiplex PCR, and TCRdb holds only the in-frame ones, with some missing. The data hold 140,000 to 150,000 clones, with roughly 84% observed a single time. Sample: peripheral blood. These receptors were taken from a man aged 25 to 45 with COVID-19, enrolled during active disease. Each CDR3 is given without its conserved first and last residue. The order of the fields is V gene, J gene, CDR3 length, CDR3 protein.

v_gene: TRBV18
j_gene: TRBJ1-6
len: 13
CDR3aa: ASSPPGQANSPLH

v_gene: TRBV28
j_gene: TRBJ2-7
len: 12
CDR3aa: ASSYDRGSKEQY

v_gene: TRBV19
j_gene: TRBJ1-2
len: 11
CDR3aa: ASSQGQGYGYT

v_gene: TRBV5-4
j_gene: TRBJ2-1
len: 18
CDR3aa: ASSGWDRRDLKGTNNEQF

v_gene: TRBV15
j_gene: TRBJ2-5
len: 13
CDR3aa: ATSFRPGGAETQY

v_gene: TRBV27
j_gene: TRBJ2-7
len: 11
CDR3aa: ASSLTGAYEQY

v_gene: TRBV11-2
j_gene: TRBJ2-7
len: 12
CDR3aa: ASSYGLAGYEQY

v_gene: TRBV19
j_gene: TRBJ2-7
len: 14
CDR3aa: ASSPRLAGASYEQY

v_gene: TRBV18
j_gene: TRBJ2-7
len: 16
CDR3aa: ASSYGLARGTGSYEQY

v_gene: TRBV24-1
j_gene: TRBJ2-1
len: 15
CDR3aa: ATSDLRGLAGENEQF

v_gene: TRBV6-5
j_gene: TRBJ1-2
len: 11
CDR3aa: ASSSRGARGYT